Following are 2 T cell receptor beta chains from one sample sequenced in a study of blood T cell repertoires in COVID-19. Using immunoSEQ multiplex PCR, the repertoire was profiled, and TCRdb retains in-frame clones only, with some absent. The table lists about 150,000 clones, around 83% of them singletons. What was sequenced was peripheral blood. The source of these receptors is a woman aged 45 to 65 with acute or convalescent COVID-19.

V is TRBV2 and J is TRBJ2-1; TRBD2 matches at 13 bases. This CDR3 contains 16 residues. CDR1 is SNHLY and CDR2 is FYNNEI in the germline V gene. The V segment lost 6 bases and the J segment 2 bases; nucleotides outside the gene matches: 4. Written as DNA, the CDR3 is TGTGCCAGCAGAGAGGGACTAGCGGGACCCTACAATGAGCAGTTCTTC. Translation: CASREGLAGPYNEQFF. Using reference TRBV2 and TRBJ2-1 for the parts outside the CDR3, the full variable domain is EPEVTQTPSHQVTQMGQEVILRCVPISNHLYFYWYRQILGQKVEFLVSFYNNEISEKSEIFDDQFSVERPDGSNFTLKIRSTKLEDSAMYFCASREGLAGPYNEQFFGPGTRLTVL.

This chain uses TRBV27 with TRBJ1-2; 9 nucleotides line up with TRBD1. The CDR3 contains 16 residues. Losses at the gene ends were 3 bases for V and 6 bases for J; bases not matched to a gene: 11. The germline gives CDR1 MNHEY, CDR2 SMNVEV (reference sequence). CDR3 DNA sequence: TGTGCCAGCAGTTTCAGACAACAGGGGGCGCGCCATGGCTACACCTTC. Protein sequence: CASSFRQQGARHGYTF.